This T cell receptor beta chain comes out of a study of cytomegalovirus exposure and HLA in healthy donors. The study's findings and limits: In a later analysis, TCR beta V- and J-gene trimming was associated with a missense DCLRE1C variant. Within a later analysis, the majority of CMV-associated TCR beta chains appeared HLA-restricted. Within the data, a cluster of highly shared sequence variants was likely a sequencing artifact.

It was with 60 Vbeta and 13 Jbeta primers that the PCR ran. Measured with immunoSEQ multiplex PCR; TCRdb has only the in-frame clones, and not every one. Of approximately 120,000 clones listed, 81% are singletons. There are 11 residues in the CDR3. In germline, CDR1 is LNHNV, CDR2 YYDKDF (reference sequence). V was pared by 3 bases and J by 9 bases, with 6 bases between. In the case of this clone: Its antigen remains unidentified.

Everyone who donated was a healthy bone marrow donor. Sequencing input: PBMCs. The chain couples TRBV15 to TRBJ1-3; D is undetermined. This clonotype was obtained from a man aged 18 to 29 in good health and CMV-seronegative. CDR3 amino acids: CATSSLRTIYF. The DNA of the CDR3 is TGTGCCACCAGCAGCCTGCGCACCATATATTTT.